This T cell receptor beta chain emerged from a study of OX40 agonist ivuxolimab in advanced cancers. For the wider study: Ivuxolimab was an agonistic, fully human IgG2 monoclonal antibody directed against OX40 (CD134), a costimulatory receptor. Among the approximately 54 dose-escalation patients, about 20 had hepatocellular carcinoma, approximately 15 melanoma, 9 renal cell carcinoma and 9 head and neck cancer. The dose-escalation cohort was almost 85% male with a mean age of about 60 years, ranging from about 23 to 85. The purpose of peripheral TCRbeta sequencing was to test whether ivuxolimab changed TCR sequence diversity and led to clonal T-cell expansion. Intravenous ivuxolimab was administered to patients every 2 weeks at six dose levels: 0.01, 0.1, 0.3, 1.5, 3 and 10 mg/kg. Patients were allowed to have had prior anti-PD-1, anti-PD-L1 or anti-CTLA-4 therapy, and approximately 40% of the dose-escalation patients had been treated with checkpoint inhibitors. The paper covers the monotherapy dose-escalation part of the phase I ivuxolimab trial, which included N of about 50 patients. Three dose-escalation patients achieved partial responses, one with hepatocellular carcinoma and two with cutaneous melanoma.

Concerning this clone: The antigen this receptor binds is unknown. The sample holds no much larger clone one base away, and base qualities are not on file.

From the cysteine through the phenylalanine, the CDR3 covers 16 amino acids. The entry retains the CDR3 DNA only, 48 bases that are in frame from base 1. Unmatched junction bases come to 8, with V trimmed by 0 bases and J by 6 bases. CDR1 and CDR2 (LGHNA, YSLEER) derive from the germline V gene. Paper-wide results and their limitations: At doses of 0.1 to 3.0 mg/kg, clonal expansion of both CD4+ and CD8+ blood T cells was observed from baseline to week 6. Partial responders in the 0.1-3.0 mg/kg groups had among the lowest normalized peripheral clonal expansion, especially among CD8+ T cells. Low levels of normalized T-cell clonal expansion were also seen in some nonresponding patients. Antigen specificity was not determined for the clonally expanded peripheral T cells. On average, CD8+ T cells showed more expanded clones than CD4+ T cells after ivuxolimab.

The trial excluded patients who had a history of autoimmune disease or were on systemic immunosuppression. In every dose cohort, peripheral blood was drawn for TCR sequencing at baseline, cycle 4 day 1, and cycle 7 day 1. Samples were obtained from an open-label, multicenter, first-in-human phase I dose-escalation trial of ivuxolimab. The trial enrolled adults with locally advanced or metastatic head and neck squamous cell, hepatocellular, melanoma or renal cell carcinoma. Before TCR sequencing, CD4+ and CD8+ T cells were separately sorted from peripheral blood. Genomic DNA was isolated from the sorted cells so that the TCRbeta CDR3 region could be sequenced. The immunoSEQ Assay was used to sequence the TCRbeta CDR3 regions. TCRdb took over this immuneACCESS table, retaining in-frame rearrangements with V and J assigned. Such tables are incomplete; in checked studies, under half of the missing clones stem from an unresolved V gene, and the remainder is unexplained. The sample table records about 26,000 clones; 85% to 90% of these occur just once. 19% of the sample rests with the top ten.

In this chain, TRBV4-3 is recombined with TRBJ1-1; a stretch of 9 junction bases matches TRBD1. The material sequenced was CD4+ or CD8+ T cells sorted from blood, taken in a trial of the OX40 agonist ivuxolimab. The receptor was derived from an adult with an advanced solid tumor such as melanoma, head and neck, liver or kidney cancer. The CDR3 reads as follows: CASSQDLQGAIAEAFF. The nucleotide sequence reads as follows: TGCGCCAGCAGCCAAGATCTACAGGGGGCGATTGCTGAAGCTTTCTTT.